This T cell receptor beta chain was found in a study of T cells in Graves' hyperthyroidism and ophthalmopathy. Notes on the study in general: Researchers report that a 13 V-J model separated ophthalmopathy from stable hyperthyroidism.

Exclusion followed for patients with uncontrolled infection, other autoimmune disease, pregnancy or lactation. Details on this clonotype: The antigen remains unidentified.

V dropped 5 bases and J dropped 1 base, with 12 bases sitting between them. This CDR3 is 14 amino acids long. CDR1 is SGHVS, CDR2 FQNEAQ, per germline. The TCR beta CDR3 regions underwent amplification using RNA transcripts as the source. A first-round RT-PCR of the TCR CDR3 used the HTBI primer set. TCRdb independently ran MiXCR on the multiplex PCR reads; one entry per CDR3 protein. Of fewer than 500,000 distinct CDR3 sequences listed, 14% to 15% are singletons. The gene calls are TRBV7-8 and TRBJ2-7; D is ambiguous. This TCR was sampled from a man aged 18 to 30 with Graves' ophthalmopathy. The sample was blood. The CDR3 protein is CASSPYLASYEQYF. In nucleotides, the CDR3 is TGTGCCAGCAGCCCCTACTTAGCATCCTACGAGCAGTACTTC.